This T cell receptor (beta chain) came from a study of blood T cell repertoires in COVID-19. Germline V gene sequence: CDR1 SEHNR, CDR2 FQNEAQ (reference sequence). The V end was cut by 2 bases, the J end by 10 bases, with 17 bases between. There are 14 residues in the CDR3. Original handling: Reference gene primers were amplified, and this amplification served to estimate nucleated cell counts. Assay: immunoSEQ multiplex PCR; the TCRdb copy retains only in-frame clones and omits some. The V and J calls and clone size are taken from that table; D and trimming were inferred from the DNA. The top ten hold 22% of the sample, which has about 23,000 clones, 88% seen once.

The genes are TRBV7-9 and TRBJ1-2, with D possibly TRBD1 on 5 matching bases. This sequence originates from a man between 65 and 85 years old in a cohort sampled during active COVID-19. Input material: peripheral blood. The CDR3 loop reads CASSLRGGKEDYTF. The CDR3 region has the DNA TGTGCCAGCAGCTTAAGGGGTGGTAAAGAAGACTACACCTTC. Drawing the rest from reference TRBV7-9 and TRBJ1-2, the complete variable domain is DTGVSQNPRHKITKRGQNVTFRCDPISEHNRLYWYRQTLGQGPEFLTYFQNEAQLEKSRLLSDRFSAERPKGSFSTLEIQRTEQGDSAMYLCASSLRGGKEDYTFGSGTRLTVV.